These 25 T cell receptor beta chains originate from one sample sequenced in a study of cytomegalovirus exposure and HLA in healthy donors. The study ran its PCR with 60 Vbeta and 13 Jbeta primers. The protocol was immunoSEQ multiplex PCR, while the TCRdb copy is restricted to in-frame clones and leaves out a portion. The repertoire holds around 97,000 clones, with approximately 79% as singletons. The material sequenced was PBMCs. These receptors were collected from a man aged 50 to 59 in good health and CMV-seropositive.

This clone occurred a few times. The J gene is TRBJ1-2, the V gene TRBV15, with 7 positions matching TRBD1. Germline-derived CDR1 and CDR2 are LNHNV and YYDKDF (reference sequence). The CDR3 covers 15 residues. The J segment lost 8 bases and the V segment lost 8 bases, leaving 17 bases of the junction unmatched. The CDR3 DNA reads as TGTGCCACCGGGGACAGAGACCCTCTTTGGGAGGGCTACACCTTC. Translating it yields CATGDRDPLWEGYTF.

This clone was detected a few times. This rearrangement joins TRBV15 to TRBJ2-6; D is perhaps TRBD1 (7 bases). CDR3 size: 16 residues. Germline CDR1 and CDR2: LNHNV and YYDKDF (reference sequence). V was clipped by 5 bases and J by 1 base, with 12 bases between them. The CDR3 DNA reads as TGTGCCACCAGCGGAGGGGGCGCTTCTGGGGCCAACGTCCTGACTTTC. It translates to CATSGGGASGANVLTF.

The V and J genes are TRBV9 and TRBJ2-1; 8 bases agree with TRBD2. V lost 0 bases to trimming and J lost 4 bases; unmatched junction nucleotides: 3. The germline V gene has CDR1 SGDLS and CDR2 YYNGEE. CDR3 length: 15 amino acids. In DNA form, the CDR3 reads TGTGCCAGCAGCGTAGGCGGGAGGTTTTACAATGAGCAGTTCTTC. Its protein product is CASSVGGRFYNEQFF.

CDR3 in amino acids: CASSEGQAPDEQYF. The CDR3 DNA sequence: TGTGCCAGCAGTGAAGGACAGGCGCCGGACGAGCAGTACTTC. The chain combines TRBV28 with TRBJ2-7, with 7 nucleotides matching TRBD1. The V gene's germline CDR1 is MDHEN and CDR2 SYDVKM. This CDR3 is built from 14 residues. The J segment lost 5 bases and the V segment lost 5 bases, leaving 9 bases of the junction unmatched.

This chain connects TRBV5-1 to TRBJ2-3; TRBD2 might be the D (6 bases). CDR1 and CDR2 (germline): SGHRS, YFSETQ. CDR3 length: 13 amino acids. The germline V and J ends were trimmed by 7 bases and 2 bases, with 11 bases remaining between them. Here the CDR3 reads CASGPGDTDTQYF. CDR3 DNA sequence: TGCGCCAGCGGTCCGGGGGACACAGATACGCAGTATTTT. The full variable domain, its missing parts supplied by reference TRBV5-1 and TRBJ2-3, is KAGVTQTPRYLIKTRGQQVTLSCSPISGHRSVSWYQQTPGQGLQFLFEYFSETQRNKGNFPGRFSGRQFSNSRSEMNVSTLELGDSALYLCASGPGDTDTQYFGPGTRLTVL.

CDR3 coding DNA: TGTGCCCGTCGACAGGGGTGGGGCACTGAAGCTTTCTTT. Protein product: CARRQGWGTEAFF. The chain couples TRBV30 to TRBJ1-1; 8 bases are shared with TRBD1. Germline CDR1 reads GTSNPN; CDR2 reads SVGIG (reference sequence). This CDR3 has 13 amino acids. Trimming cost V 8 bases and J 4 bases; bases outside gene matches: 9.

There are a few counts of this clone. The rearrangement uses TRBV19 and TRBJ2-7; 7 nucleotides line up with TRBD1. CDR3 length: 13 amino acids. Germline V gene lookup returns CDR1 LNHDA and CDR2 SQIVND (reference sequence). The ends lost 8 bases at V and 2 bases at J; junction bases unmatched: 6. CDR3 amino acids: CASGRDSPYEQYF. Here the CDR3 DNA reads TGTGCCAGTGGCCGGGACAGCCCCTACGAGCAGTACTTC.

The chain uses TRBV7-6 and TRBJ2-7; the D gene is possibly TRBD2 (5 bases). V lost 2 bases, J lost 3 bases, and 14 bases lay in between. The CDR3 extends over 15 amino acids. The V gene's germline CDR1 is SGHVS and CDR2 FNYEAQ. CDR3 bases: TGTGCCAGCAGCTTACGGAGCGGACCTGACTACGAGCAGTACTTC. Its protein is CASSLRSGPDYEQYF.

This chain links TRBV30 with TRBJ2-1; D not certain. V was pared by 0 bases and J by 3 bases, with 6 bases between. The germline gives CDR1 GTSNPN, CDR2 SVGIG (reference sequence). The CDR3 consists of 13 residues. The CDR3 DNA follows: TGTGCCTGGAGTGTACAGAACTACAATGAGCAGTTCTTC. Translation gives CAWSVQNYNEQFF.

Only one count was recorded for this clone. The chain recombines TRBV28 with TRBJ2-7, with D maybe TRBD1 (6 bases). The germline V gene has CDR1 MDHEN and CDR2 SYDVKM. V was shortened by 6 bases and J by 0 bases, with 9 bases between the two germline ends. This CDR3 spans 13 amino acids. The CDR3 reads CASRPGHSYEQYF. As DNA, the CDR3 is TGTGCCAGCAGGCCGGGACACTCCTACGAGCAGTACTTC.

The V gene is TRBV28, the J gene TRBJ1-1; no clear D. In germline, CDR1 is MDHEN, CDR2 SYDVKM. The V gene lost 7 bases and the J gene lost 10 bases, with 16 bases spanning the gap. The CDR3 covers 12 residues. The CDR3 loop reads CASTGPASGAFF. CDR3 coding DNA: TGTGCCAGCACAGGACCGGCGAGCGGAGCTTTCTTT.

The table lists this clone with a few counts. CDR3: CATSDDGGSEQYF. CDR3 nucleotides: TGTGCCACCAGCGACGATGGAGGGTCCGAGCAGTACTTC. This chain joins TRBV15 and TRBJ2-7, with a tentative D call TRBD2 (6 bases). Germline CDR1 and CDR2: LNHNV and YYDKDF (reference sequence). The V and J ends lost 5 bases and 6 bases respectively, with 14 bases between them. This CDR3 is built from 13 residues.

The chain uses TRBV7-3 and TRBJ2-1, with 7 positions matching TRBD1. The junction had 3 bases not matched to a gene; V was cut back by 4 bases and J by 0 bases. The CDR3 totals 15 residues. Germline-derived CDR1 and CDR2 are SGHTA and FQGTGA. The DNA of the CDR3 is TGTGCCAGCAGCTCCTACAGGGGCTCCTACAATGAGCAGTTCTTC. It encodes CASSSYRGSYNEQFF.

This rearrangement joins TRBV28 to TRBJ2-1; weak D call: TRBD2 (6 bases). The CDR3 sequence is 15 residues long. Germline loops: CDR1 MDHEN, CDR2 SYDVKM. The ends were cut back, 5 bases at V and 4 bases at J, with 15 bases in the middle. CDR3 region: CASSMGGGTYNEQFF. The CDR3 DNA follows: TGTGCCAGCAGTATGGGAGGCGGAACTTACAATGAGCAGTTCTTC.

The chain uses TRBV2 and TRBJ2-2, with D possibly being TRBD1 (5 bases). Germline CDR1 is SNHLY and CDR2 is FYNNEI. The CDR3 totals 14 residues. The V and J ends lost 7 bases and 6 bases respectively, with 15 bases between them. CDR3 sequence (DNA): TGTGCCAGCAACCCAGGGCCCCTCCCCGGGGAGCTGTTTTTT. Residues: CASNPGPLPGELFF.

This clone was found once. The rearrangement joins TRBV28 to TRBJ1-3; maybe TRBD1 (6 bases). With 4 bases removed from V and 4 bases from J, the gap between germline ends came to 14 bases. The germline CDR1 and CDR2 sequences are MDHEN and SYDVKM. The CDR3 is made up of 15 amino acids. The CDR3 loop reads CASSSYREMGNTIYF. The CDR3 nucleotides read TGTGCCAGCAGTTCCTACAGGGAAATGGGAAACACCATATATTTT.

The gene calls are TRBV6-1 and TRBJ1-1; 7 bases are a match to TRBD1. Germline CDR1 MNHNS, CDR2 SASEGT. The CDR3 is made up of 14 amino acids. The V gene end was trimmed by 6 bases and the J gene end by 3 bases; junction bases not matched to a gene: 7. The CDR3 is CASRRAGGDTEAFF. The CDR3 DNA reads TGTGCCAGCAGGAGGGCAGGGGGTGACACTGAAGCTTTCTTT.

The chain uses TRBV6-5 and TRBJ2-7, with 12 bases that match TRBD1. Germline trimming cut 1 base from V and 3 bases from J; bases unmatched to any gene: 4. CDR3 length: 16 amino acids. Germline CDR1 reads MNHEY; CDR2 reads SVGAGI. Here the CDR3 DNA reads TGTGCCAGCAGTTACTGGGGACAGGGGGCTGACTACGAGCAGTACTTC. This gives the protein CASSYWGQGADYEQYF.

The chain links TRBV29-1 to TRBJ1-2; 8 bases are a match to TRBD1. The CDR3 has 11 amino acids. V shed 3 bases, J shed 6 bases, and the junction held 0 bases outside the gene matches. CDR1 and CDR2 (germline): SQVTM, ANQGSEA. Here the CDR3 DNA reads TGCAGCGTTGAGACAGGGGATGGCTACACCTTC. Protein: CSVETGDGYTF.

The V call is TRBV30, the J call TRBJ1-2, with 12 nucleotides matching TRBD1. The CDR3 consists of 11 residues. In germline, CDR1 is GTSNPN, CDR2 SVGIG (reference sequence). Trimming took 7 bases from V and 7 from J; bases not matched to a gene: 1. The CDR3 nucleotides read TGTGCCTTGGGACAGGGGGCTGGCTACACCTTC. It specifies CALGQGAGYTF.

The J gene is TRBJ2-1, the V gene TRBV11-1; 11 positions agree with TRBD1. In germline, CDR1 is SGHAT, CDR2 FQDESV (reference sequence). This CDR3 contains 17 residues. V lost 5 bases to trimming and J lost 8 bases; unmatched junction nucleotides: 14. The chain's CDR3 is CASSPRGVGQGGHEQFF. CDR3 coding DNA: TGTGCCAGCAGCCCTAGGGGGGTGGGACAGGGGGGTCATGAGCAGTTCTTC.

This chain uses TRBV7-3 with TRBJ2-3; 9 positions agree with TRBD1. CDR3 size: 16 residues. The ends lost 5 bases at V and 2 bases at J; junction bases unmatched: 8. CDR1 and CDR2 from the germline V gene are SGHTA and FQGTGA. DNA for the CDR3: TGTGCCAGCAGCCCGACAGGGGGAAGGGCCACAGATACGCAGTATTTT. This encodes CASSPTGGRATDTQYF.

In nucleotides, the CDR3 is TGCAGCGTTAGAGGGGGGGGAGGTGAGCAGTTCTTC. Protein sequence: CSVRGGGGEQFF. The gene calls are TRBV29-1 and TRBJ2-1, with D possibly matching TRBD2 (7 bases). Germline CDR1 and CDR2: SQVTM and ANQGSEA. V shed 5 bases and J shed 9 bases, with 14 bases lying between them. The CDR3 has 12 amino acids.

The gene calls are TRBV18 and TRBJ1-1; D is unresolved. CDR1 and CDR2 from the germline V gene are KGHSH and LQKENI. CDR3 length: 16 residues. Trimming removed 0 bases at V and 1 base at J, with 12 bases between. CDR3 in amino acids: CASSPPRGGKNTEAFF. The CDR3 coding sequence is TGTGCCAGCTCACCACCGCGAGGTGGAAAGAACACTGAAGCTTTCTTT.

The chain joins TRBV28 to TRBJ2-1; TRBD2 aligns across 10 bases. Germline CDR1 reads MDHEN; CDR2 reads SYDVKM. V shed 3 bases, J shed 3 bases, and the junction held 5 bases outside the gene matches. The CDR3 is 16 residues long. The CDR3: CASSFQVAGGYNEQFF. The CDR3 DNA sequence: TGTGCCAGCAGTTTTCAGGTAGCGGGGGGCTACAATGAGCAGTTCTTC.